A single sample is the source of the 29 T cell receptor beta chains below, sequenced in a study of cytomegalovirus exposure and HLA in healthy donors. Amplification used 60 Vbeta primers and 13 Jbeta primers. Produced via immunoSEQ multiplex PCR; TCRdb's table is partial and in-frame only. Of some 170,000 clones listed, about three quarters are singletons. Source material: PBMCs. The receptor set was obtained from a man aged 40-50 years in good health and CMV-seropositive.

The chain joins TRBV28 to TRBJ1-5; no reliable D call. The ends were cut back, 6 bases at V and 1 base at J, with 13 bases in the middle. This CDR3 spans 15 amino acids. Germline V gives CDR1 MDHEN, CDR2 SYDVKM. DNA for the CDR3: TGTGCCAGCAGGGCCTACGAGCGGAGCAATCAGCCCCAGCATTTT. Protein: CASRAYERSNQPQHF.

The V call is TRBV15, the J call TRBJ2-3; 7 bases line up with TRBD2. The V gene's germline CDR1 is LNHNV and CDR2 YYDKDF (reference sequence). Losses at the gene ends were 5 bases for V and 2 bases for J; bases not matched to a gene: 7. CDR3 length: 15 amino acids. This CDR3 reads CATSGKLAHTDTQYF. In nucleotides, the CDR3 is TGTGCCACCAGCGGAAAACTAGCGCACACAGATACGCAGTATTTT.

The gene calls are TRBV19 and TRBJ1-1; D may be TRBD1 (6 bases). CDR1 is LNHDA, CDR2 SQIVND, per germline (reference sequence). Trimming pared 6 bases from V and 1 base from J, leaving 18 bases between. The CDR3 consists of 16 residues. The CDR3 region is CASRTGRDTQNTEAFF. The DNA for the CDR3 is TGTGCCAGTAGGACAGGCAGGGATACACAGAACACTGAAGCTTTCTTT.

Of note for this clone: The sample has other DNA sequences that encode this CDR3 too. The chain carries TRBV6-1 and TRBJ2-3; TRBD2 aligns across 11 bases. This CDR3 comprises 15 residues. Germline CDR1 MNHNS, CDR2 SASEGT. Germline trimming cut 4 bases from V and 3 bases from J; bases unmatched to any gene: 3. The CDR3 region is CASSARLAGTDTQYF. CDR3 coding DNA: TGTGCCAGCAGTGCCAGACTAGCGGGAACAGATACGCAGTATTTT.

The chain is built from TRBV9 and TRBJ1-6, with 8 nucleotides matching TRBD1. This CDR3 is 15 amino acids long. The V segment lost 4 bases and the J segment 5 bases; nucleotides outside the gene matches: 5. Germline V lookup: CDR1 SGDLS, CDR2 YYNGEE. In DNA form, the CDR3 reads TGTGCCAGCAGCAAGACAGGGGACAATAATTCACCCCTCCACTTT. The encoded protein is CASSKTGDNNSPLHF. The full variable domain, with the rest looked up from reference TRBV9 and TRBJ1-6, is DSGVTQTPKHLITATGQRVTLRCSPRSGDLSVYWYQQSLDQGLQFLIQYYNGEERAKGNILERFSAQQFPDLHSELNLSSLELGDSALYFCASSKTGDNNSPLHFGNGTRLTVT.

The gene calls are TRBV28 and TRBJ2-7; D is perhaps TRBD2 (6 bases). The V gene's germline CDR1 is MDHEN and CDR2 SYDVKM. V was clipped by 5 bases and J by 0 bases, with 14 bases between them. The CDR3 consists of 15 residues. CDR3 amino acids: CASSPTSLSSYEQYF. DNA of the CDR3: TGTGCCAGCAGTCCTACTAGCCTTAGCTCCTACGAGCAGTACTTC.

J is TRBJ2-2 and V is TRBV10-3; no firm D call. CDR3 size: 13 residues. V lost 5 bases and J 7 bases, leaving 11 bases between the germline ends. From germline, CDR1 is ENHRY and CDR2 SYGVKD. CDR3 protein: CAISLSRDGELFF. The CDR3 DNA follows: TGTGCCATCAGTCTATCACGAGACGGGGAGCTGTTTTTT.

The chain combines TRBV21-1 with TRBJ2-4; the D segment call TRBD2 is taken from the table without a DNA check. TRBV21-1 represents a pseudogene. The CDR3 is 15 residues long. Here the CDR3 DNA reads TGTGCCAGCAGCAAAGCCCCCCGGGACTATGTCATTCAGTACTTC. As protein: CASSKAPRDYVIQYF.

As DNA, the CDR3 is TGTGCCAGCAGTTACGCGGTTTGGCACGAGCAGTACTTC. Translation gives CASSYAVWHEQYF. The V and J genes are TRBV6-5 and TRBJ2-7; unclear D gene. The CDR3 runs to 13 residues. The V end lost 2 bases, the J end lost 5 bases, and 10 bases lay between the germline ends. Germline V gene lookup returns CDR1 MNHEY and CDR2 SVGAGI.

The chain is built from TRBV5-1 and TRBJ2-2; TRBD2 might be the D (5 bases). V gave up 4 bases and J gave up 6 bases, with 13 bases separating them. Per the germline V gene, CDR1 is SGHRS and CDR2 is YFSETQ. The CDR3 runs 14 residues. Written as DNA, the CDR3 is TGCGCCAGCAGCACCGAACTAGTTCCCGGGGAGCTGTTTTTT. As protein: CASSTELVPGELFF.

The chain couples TRBV5-4 to TRBJ2-3; TRBD2 matches at 10 bases. Germline CDR1 is SGHNT and CDR2 is YYREEE (reference sequence). V trimming: 3 bases; J trimming: 4 bases; junction bases outside the gene matches: 5. The CDR3 runs 15 residues. The CDR3 loop is CASSSKAGGPDTQYF. Written as DNA, the CDR3 is TGTGCCAGCAGCTCAAAAGCGGGAGGGCCAGATACGCAGTATTTT.

The J gene is TRBJ2-5, the V gene TRBV7-8, with 11 positions matching TRBD2. The DNA end lines up better with TRBJ2-7; the J call may be wrong. Germline lookup yields CDR1 SGHVS and CDR2 FQNEAQ. The CDR3 is 16 residues long. The CDR3 nucleotides are TGTGCCAGCCTAGAGGTCCCGGGACTAGCGGCCTACGAGCAGTACTTC. This codes for CASLEVPGLAAYEQYF.

This rearrangement joins TRBV6-6 to TRBJ2-7; unclear D gene. The CDR3 contains 13 residues. The V end was cut by 3 bases, the J end by 4 bases, with 10 bases between. The germline gives CDR1 MNHNY, CDR2 SVGAGI (reference sequence). DNA for the CDR3: TGTGCCAGCAGTTATCCTAGTAGATACGAGCAGTACTTC. Translating gives CASSYPSRYEQYF.

This chain connects TRBV27 to TRBJ2-7; 9 bases map to TRBD2. Trimming at V came to 6 bases and at J to 6 bases, leaving 9 bases not matched to a gene. The CDR3 runs 14 residues. Germline-derived CDR1 and CDR2 are MNHEY and SMNVEV (reference sequence). The CDR3 coding sequence is TGTGCCAGCAGATATAGCGGGAGACGGGGCGAGCAGTACTTC. This codes for CASRYSGRRGEQYF.

This clone was seen only once. The V gene is TRBV7-8, the J gene TRBJ1-5; D possibly corresponds to TRBD1 (6 bases). The CDR3 spans 14 residues. Germline CDR1 is SGHVS and CDR2 is FQNEAQ. Trimming left V 2 bases short and J 7 bases short, with 12 bases between. The CDR3 is CASSLIEGDQPQHF. CDR3 bases: TGTGCCAGCAGCTTAATAGAGGGGGACCAGCCCCAGCATTTT. Variable domain in full (rest from reference TRBV7-8 and TRBJ1-5): GAGVSQSPRYKVAKRGQDVALRCDPISGHVSLFWYQQALGQGPEFLTYFQNEAQLDKSGLPSDRFFAERPEGSVSTLKIQRTQQEDSAVYLCASSLIEGDQPQHFGDGTRLSIL.

This chain uses TRBV5-1 with TRBJ2-1; TRBD2 matches at 8 bases. V trimming: 4 bases; J trimming: 0 bases; junction bases outside the gene matches: 9. The CDR3 has 17 residues. Germline values: CDR1 SGHRS, CDR2 YFSETQ. DNA for the CDR3: TGCGCCAGCAGCCCCTCGTTTAGCGGGATCTCCTACAATGAGCAGTTCTTC. Its protein product is CASSPSFSGISYNEQFF.

The chain combines TRBV10-2 with TRBJ2-7; the match to TRBD1 covers 8 bases. The V segment lost 5 bases and the J segment 3 bases; nucleotides outside the gene matches: 9. CDR1 is WSHSY and CDR2 is SAAADI in the germline V gene. CDR3 length: 15 residues. Here the CDR3 reads CASSPRTGPFYEQYF. CDR3 bases: TGCGCCAGCAGTCCGAGGACAGGGCCCTTCTACGAGCAGTACTTC.

DNA for the CDR3: TGTGCCAGCAGCTTGTATGTCAGCACAGATACGCAGTATTTT. Amino acid sequence: CASSLYVSTDTQYF. The chain carries TRBV5-8 and TRBJ2-3, with unresolved D. The CDR3 is made up of 14 amino acids. Trimming pared 1 base from V and 0 bases from J, leaving 6 bases between. Per germline, CDR1 SGHTS and CDR2 YDEGEE.

The chain is built from TRBV2 and TRBJ2-7, with 8 bases identical to TRBD1. The V segment lost 5 bases and the J segment 6 bases; nucleotides outside the gene matches: 9. The germline CDR1 and CDR2 sequences are SNHLY and FYNNEI. CDR3 length equals 14 residues. The CDR3, as DNA: TGTGCCAGCAGTTACGGAGCAGGGGGCGCCGAGCAGTACTTC. Protein product: CASSYGAGGAEQYF.

The table lists this clone with a few counts. The chain carries TRBV6-4 and TRBJ2-3; 10 bases are a match to TRBD2. V shed 3 bases, J shed 1 base, and the junction held 1 base outside the gene matches. The CDR3 is 15 amino acids. The V gene's germline CDR1 is MRHNA and CDR2 SNTAGT. CDR3 amino acids: CASSEGTSGTDTQYF. In DNA, the CDR3 is TGTGCCAGCAGTGAGGGGACTAGCGGCACAGATACGCAGTATTTT.

The chain joins TRBV5-6 to TRBJ2-7; 7 bases match TRBD1. Germline CDR1 reads SGHDT; CDR2 reads YYEEEE. Trimming cost V 4 bases and J 1 base; bases outside gene matches: 11. The CDR3 runs to 16 residues. CDR3 sequence: CASSEINRDSSYEQYF. As DNA, the CDR3 is TGTGCCAGCAGCGAGATTAACCGGGACAGTTCCTACGAGCAGTACTTC.

This chain uses TRBV7-9 with TRBJ2-1, with 9 positions matching TRBD2. V lost 5 bases and J lost 8; bases outside the gene matches: 13. There are 16 residues in the CDR3. From germline, CDR1 is SEHNR and CDR2 FQNEAQ (reference sequence). The CDR3 protein is CASSLKRAGGIHEQFF. The CDR3 nucleotides read TGTGCCAGCAGCCTTAAGCGAGCGGGAGGAATTCATGAGCAGTTCTTC.

With respect to this clone: Other DNA sequences in this sample translate to the same CDR3. The rearrangement uses TRBV28 and TRBJ1-5; TRBD1 might be the D (5 bases). The germline V gene has CDR1 MDHEN and CDR2 SYDVKM. V gave up 5 bases and J gave up 1 base, with 9 bases separating them. The CDR3 spans 14 residues. The CDR3 bases are TGTGCCAGCAGTCTGGGGGGAAGCAATCAGCCCCAGCATTTT. Translated, it gives CASSLGGSNQPQHF.

This rearrangement joins TRBV9 to TRBJ2-5; a possible D gene is TRBD1 (6 bases). The CDR3 totals 15 residues. Germline lookup yields CDR1 SGDLS and CDR2 YYNGEE. V was cut by 0 bases and J by 1 base, with 10 bases left in between. CDR3 loop: CASSVGGTSQETQYF. CDR3 bases: TGTGCCAGCAGCGTAGGGGGGACAAGCCAAGAGACCCAGTACTTC.

This chain links TRBV5-1 with TRBJ2-5; 13 positions match TRBD2. J gave up 2 bases and V 0 bases, and 7 bases lay outside the gene matches. Germline V lookup: CDR1 SGHRS, CDR2 YFSETQ. The length of the CDR3 is 18 residues. CDR3 region: CASSLANSGLAGQETQYF. The CDR3 DNA sequence: TGCGCCAGCAGCTTGGCGAACTCGGGACTAGCGGGGCAAGAGACCCAGTACTTC.

The V and J genes are TRBV5-1 and TRBJ2-2; perhaps TRBD2 as D (6 bases). The germline V gene encodes CDR1 SGHRS and CDR2 YFSETQ. V was shortened by 0 bases and J by 2 bases, with 8 bases between the two germline ends. This CDR3 is 15 amino acids long. CDR3 loop: CASSLATSNTGELFF. DNA of the CDR3: TGCGCCAGCAGCTTGGCCACTAGCAACACCGGGGAGCTGTTTTTT.

CDR3 in DNA: TGTGCCAGCAGGGGACAGGCAAAACAGACCCAGTACTTC. It specifies CASRGQAKQTQYF. The V call is TRBV6-4, the J call TRBJ2-5; 8 bases align to TRBD1. This CDR3 has 13 amino acids. CDR1 and CDR2 from the germline V gene are MRHNA and SNTAGT. With V trimmed by 6 bases and J by 6 bases, 6 bases remained unmatched.

As to this clone: The same CDR3 arises from other DNA sequences in this sample as well. The V call is TRBV19, the J call TRBJ1-5, with D unclear. Trimming removed 6 bases at V and 7 bases at J, with 13 bases between. Germline CDR1 reads LNHDA; CDR2 reads SQIVND (reference sequence). CDR3 length: 13 residues. The CDR3 reads CASSSGVRQPQHF. The CDR3 DNA reads TGTGCCAGTAGCTCGGGTGTTCGACAGCCCCAGCATTTT. The entire variable domain, with the rest obtained from reference TRBV19 and TRBJ1-5, is as follows: DGGITQSPKYLFRKEGQNVTLSCEQNLNHDAMYWYRQDPGQGLRLIYYSQIVNDFQKGDIAEGYSVSREKKESFPLTVTSAQKNPTAFYLCASSSGVRQPQHFGDGTRLSIL.

The chain joins TRBV5-1 to TRBJ2-7, with D possibly matching TRBD1 (5 bases). The V end lost 4 bases, the J end lost 1 base, and 12 bases lay between the germline ends. This CDR3 spans 14 amino acids. Germline CDR1 SGHRS, CDR2 YFSETQ. This CDR3 reads CASSLQQVSYEQYF. For the CDR3, the DNA is TGCGCCAGCAGCCTCCAACAGGTGTCCTACGAGCAGTACTTC.